Listed below are T cell receptor beta chains from one sample, sequenced in a study of response to subunit inactivated influenza vaccine. Each CDR3 protein gets one entry after TCRdb re-called the RT-PCR reads with MiXCR. The data show some 600,000 distinct CDR3 sequences, 14% seen once. The sample consisted of PBMCs from blood, taken about 14 days before vaccination. Receptors were obtained from a man in his fifties who received an inactivated influenza vaccine. Each CDR3 is given with its conserved first and last residue. A D gene is named only where the DNA matches it firmly. Some rows have no size entry. The others give once, few or many, or a class for an expanded clone.

size	D	J	V	CDR3	DNA
-	TRBD1	TRBJ2-1	TRBV10-3	CAIEDRGPNEQFF	TGTGCCATTGAGGACAGGGGTCCCAATGAGCAGTTCTTC
few	-	TRBJ2-3	TRBV11-2	CASSPGLGADTQYF	TGTGCCAGCAGCCCGGGACTGGGAGCGGATACGCAGTATTTT
-	TRBD2	TRBJ2-3	TRBV3-1	CASSQASGIADTQYF	TGTGCCAGCAGCCAGGCTAGCGGGATAGCAGATACGCAGTATTTT
many	TRBD1	TRBJ1-4	TRBV4-3	CASSQEVRQGNEKLFF	TGCGCCAGCAGCCAAGAGGTCCGACAGGGGAATGAAAAACTGTTTTTT
few	TRBD1	TRBJ2-5	TRBV5-1	CASSLLAQGALKETQYF	TGCGCCAGCAGCTTGTTGGCCCAGGGGGCGTTGAAAGAGACCCAGTACTTC
few	-	TRBJ1-2	TRBV20-1	CSARHGTLYGYTF	TGCAGTGCTAGACACGGGACTCTCTATGGCTACACCTTC
-	-	TRBJ1-2	TRBV7-9	CASSFGSNYGYTF	TGTGCCAGCAGTTTCGGTTCCAACTATGGCTACACCTTC
many	TRBD2	TRBJ2-1	TRBV3-1	CASSSDRGLAGIEQFF	TGTGCCAGCAGCTCGGATAGGGGACTAGCGGGAATTGAGCAGTTCTTC
few	-	TRBJ2-7	TRBV5-1	CASAGHREQYF	TGCGCCAGCGCCGGCCACCGCGAGCAGTACTTC
few	-	TRBJ2-6	TRBV30	CAWAGFSGANVLTF	TGTGCCTGGGCAGGGTTCTCTGGGGCCAACGTCCTGACTTTC
few	-	TRBJ2-6	TRBV4-3	CASSTQIEWETGANVLTF	TGCGCCAGCAGCACACAGATCGAATGGGAAACCGGGGCCAACGTCCTGACTTTC
-	-	TRBJ2-3	TRBV5-5	CASSLGPGASADTQYF	TGTGCCAGCAGCTTGGGTCCAGGGGCTAGTGCAGATACGCAGTATTTT
-	-	TRBJ2-2	TRBV29-1	CSVKKTENTGELFF	TGCAGCGTTAAAAAGACAGAAAACACCGGGGAGCTGTTTTTT
many	-	TRBJ2-5	TRBV7-2	CASSLEWTSETQYF	TGTGCCAGCAGCTTAGAATGGACATCTGAGACCCAGTACTTC
few	-	TRBJ1-2	TRBV3-1	CASSQEGPTVPTGYTF	TGTGCCAGCAGCCAAGAAGGTCCCACGGTTCCTACTGGCTACACCTTC
few	-	TRBJ2-2	TRBV15	CATSRVRGAGGELFF	TGTGCCACCTCCCGAGTGCGGGGAGCAGGCGGGGAGCTGTTTTTT
-	TRBD1	TRBJ1-1	TRBV5-1	CASSWDSLNTEAFF	TGCGCCAGCAGCTGGGACAGCCTGAACACTGAAGCTTTCTTT
-	-	TRBJ1-1	TRBV6-2/TRBV6-3	CASSYSITMNTEAFF	TGTGCCAGCAGTTACTCGATCACGATGAACACTGAAGCTTTCTTT
many	TRBD2	TRBJ2-3	TRBV5-6	CASSWGAGGPTDTQYF	TGTGCCAGCAGCTGGGGAGCGGGGGGGCCTACAGATACGCAGTATTTT
-	-	TRBJ1-1	TRBV29-1	CSVLGSNEAFF	TGCAGCGTTTTGGGGAGCAATGAAGCTTTCTTT
-	TRBD2	TRBJ2-7	TRBV5-6	CASRGGWGRYEQYF	TGTGCCAGCAGGGGAGGGTGGGGGAGATACGAGCAGTACTTC
once	-	TRBJ2-7	TRBV29-1	CSVRSCSSYEQYF	TGCAGCGTCCGTAGCTGTAGCTCCTACGAGCAGTACTTC
-	TRBD1	TRBJ1-2	TRBV7-9	CASSSTTTGLGYTF	TGTGCCAGCAGCTCGACGACGACAGGGCTTGGCTACACCTTC
-	-	TRBJ2-2	TRBV19	CASSTTSLAGELFF	TGTGCCAGTAGTACAACTAGTTTGGCCGGGGAGCTGTTTTTT
many	-	TRBJ2-3	TRBV29-1	CSVGGGGPDTQYF	TGCAGCGTTGGAGGGGGTGGTCCAGATACGCAGTATTTT
-	-	TRBJ2-6	TRBV5-6	CASSLEAGLSSGANVLTF	TGTGCCAGCAGCTTGGAGGCAGGGCTAAGCTCTGGGGCCAACGTCCTGACTTTC
-	-	TRBJ2-3	TRBV7-9	CASKPWAADTQYF	TGTGCCAGCAAGCCTTGGGCCGCAGATACGCAGTATTTT
-	-	TRBJ1-4	TRBV20-1	CSARRGVDNEKLFF	TGCAGTGCTCGGAGGGGGGTTGATAATGAAAAACTGTTTTTT
few	-	TRBJ2-2	TRBV4-2	CASSQDNRLDTGELFF	TGTGCCAGCAGCCAAGATAATCGGCTGGACACCGGGGAGCTGTTTTTT
-	-	TRBJ2-7	TRBV28	CASSSLADRTSEQYF	TGTGCCAGCAGTTCCCTTGCCGACAGGACGAGCGAGCAGTACTTC
few	-	TRBJ2-2	TRBV20-1	CSARGPPGLPGELFF	TGCAGTGCTAGAGGTCCACCGGGTTTGCCCGGGGAGCTGTTTTTT
-	-	TRBJ2-5	TRBV5-1	CASSRGQSQETQYF	TGCGCCAGCAGCCGTGGCCAGTCTCAAGAGACCCAGTACTTC
-	-	TRBJ2-1	TRBV12-3/TRBV12-4	CASRPPPPSARYNEQFF	TGTGCCAGCAGACCCCCACCCCCTAGCGCGCGTTACAATGAGCAGTTCTTC
-	-	TRBJ2-2	TRBV9	CASSVMDGNTGELFF	TGTGCCAGCAGCGTAATGGACGGAAACACCGGGGAGCTGTTTTTT
many	-	TRBJ2-3	TRBV7-8	CASSFKRTNTDTQYF	TGTGCCAGCAGCTTTAAAAGGACTAACACAGATACGCAGTATTTT
many	-	TRBJ1-1	TRBV12-3/TRBV12-4	CASSLGTDGEAFF	TGTGCCAGCAGTTTAGGGACAGACGGTGAAGCTTTCTTT
-	-	TRBJ2-1	TRBV27	CASRGRRVSYNEQFF	TGTGCCAGCCGGGGCAGAAGAGTCTCCTACAATGAGCAGTTCTTC
many	TRBD2	TRBJ2-1	TRBV11-2	CASSLGLAGGPYYNEQFF	TGTGCCAGCAGCTTAGGACTAGCGGGGGGGCCCTACTACAATGAGCAGTTCTTC
-	-	TRBJ2-7	TRBV19	CASSMGVPYEQYF	TGTGCCAGTAGTATGGGGGTCCCCTACGAGCAGTACTTC
many	-	TRBJ1-1	TRBV2	CASRQGFTEAFF	TGTGCCAGCAGACAGGGATTCACTGAAGCTTTCTTT
-	TRBD2	TRBJ2-3	TRBV10-2	CASRERGGARTDTQYF	TGCGCCAGCAGGGAGCGCGGGGGGGCCCGCACAGATACGCAGTATTTT
few	TRBD2	TRBJ2-1	TRBV5-4	CASSQPGGAGTYNEQFF	TGTGCCAGCAGCCAACCGGGGGGGGCCGGGACCTACAATGAGCAGTTCTTC